This T cell receptor beta chain originates from a study of T cells after yellow fever vaccination. Notes on the study in general: Most primary-vaccination clones recurred post-booster (nearly 98% CD4, just over 85% CD8). Weaker overall, the secondary response nonetheless peaked faster (day 5 versus 15).

TCRdb reprocessed the 5' RACE reads via MiXCR and lists one record per CDR3 protein. The sample has hundreds of thousands of distinct CDR3 sequences, approximately 3.8% seen once. Deletions cut 4 bases from V and 1 base from J, with 10 bases between. There are 14 residues in the CDR3. Germline V CDR1 and CDR2: SGHAT, FQNNGV. This clonotype was found a few times. The antigen remains unidentified. This rearrangement joins TRBV11-2 to TRBJ2-5; D is possibly TRBD2 (5 bases). This clonotype was obtained from a man younger than 35 who received the YFV17D yellow fever vaccine. Sequenced material: PBMCs, taken on the day of the yellow fever booster vaccination. CDR3 in DNA: TGTGCCAGCAGCTGGAGGACCACCCAAGAGACCCAGTACTTC. It encodes CASSWRTTQETQYF. The complete variable domain, with remaining parts taken from reference TRBV11-2 and TRBJ2-5, reads EAGVAQSPRYKIIEKRQSVAFWCNPISGHATLYWYQQILGQGPKLLIQFQNNGVVDDSQLPKDRFSAERLKGVDSTLKIQPAKLEDSAVYLCASSWRTTQETQYFGPGTRLLVL.